These 24 T cell receptor beta chains came from one sample sequenced in a study of post-analysis software for immune sequencing data. These receptors lack a known antigen. Study-wide results and limits: Patients showed TRBV5-6, TRBV5-1 and TRBV20-1 among five TRBV segments more frequent than in controls.

Unique molecular identifiers tagged the TCR beta cDNA libraries. TCRdb used MiXCR to reprocess the PCR reads, holding one entry per CDR3 protein. Here the sample spans about 770,000 distinct CDR3 sequences, around 45% being singletons. The sample was blood. These receptors were obtained from a girl aged 10-17 years with multiple sclerosis.

This chain's CDR3 is CATQTASGNYEQYF. The CDR3 DNA follows: TGTGCCACCCAAACGGCTAGCGGGAACTACGAGCAGTACTTC. The chain has TRBV6-5 and TRBJ2-4, with 9 bases that match TRBD2. The tail of the sequence fits TRBJ2-7 better, so the J call may be wrong. CDR1 and CDR2 (germline): MNHEY, SVGAGI. This CDR3 has 14 amino acids.

This clonotype was counted a few times. This chain joins TRBV15 and TRBJ2-7; 10 bases fit TRBD2. The CDR3 length is 13 residues. Unmatched junction bases numbered 5, after V lost 9 bases and J lost 3 bases. Germline V lookup: CDR1 LNHNV, CDR2 YYDKDF (reference sequence). The CDR3, as DNA: TGTGCCACTGCTAGCGGGAGTGGCTACGAGCAGTACTTC. Protein: CATASGSGYEQYF.

This clonotype has more than one count but fewer than ten. V usage is TRBV3-1 and J usage is TRBJ2-5; 10 nucleotides agree with TRBD1. Germline lookup yields CDR1 LGHDT and CDR2 YNNKEL (reference sequence). The V and J ends lost 7 bases and 3 bases, in that order; junction bases with no gene match: 8. The CDR3 extends over 15 amino acids. The CDR3 sequence: CASTKGQGLEETQYF. The CDR3 DNA reads TGTGCCAGCACCAAGGGACAGGGGCTTGAAGAGACCCAGTACTTC.

This clonotype was seen more than once but under ten times. The DNA for the CDR3 is TGTGCCAGCAGCCCCGGAGAGGTTTCGGATACGCAGTATTTT. Its protein product is CASSPGEVSDTQYF. J is TRBJ2-3 and V is TRBV7-3; no clear D gene. V shed 5 bases and J shed 6 bases, with 15 bases lying between them. This CDR3 is built from 14 residues. Germline V lookup: CDR1 SGHTA, CDR2 FQGTGA.

This clonotype was detected only once. This sequence joins TRBV6-2 or TRBV6-3 and TRBJ1-1; D is uncertain. The germline gives CDR1 MNHEY, CDR2 SVGEGT. The germline V and J ends were trimmed by 4 bases and 0 bases, with 6 bases remaining between them. The CDR3 has 13 residues. The CDR3 nucleotides are TGTGCCAGCAGTTCGAACGTGAACACTGAAGCTTTCTTT. It codes for CASSSNVNTEAFF.

The sample holds one count of this clonotype. This may be a read error, as it is one base from a much larger clone. The conserved final phenylalanine or tryptophan is absent from the CDR3, which likely points to a read error. This chain uses TRBV10-3 with TRBJ2-4, with 7 bases matching TRBD2. The DNA end favors TRBJ2-7, so the J call may be wrong. The CDR3 is made up of 13 amino acids. The germline V gene has CDR1 ENHRY and CDR2 SYGVKD. CDR3 sequence (DNA): TGTGCCATCAGTGGACTAGCACGAGCCGAGCAGTACTGC. This gives the protein CAISGLARAEQYC.

Of note for this clonotype: One end of the junction does not line up with germline, which may come from a read error. V usage is TRBV29-1 and J usage is TRBJ2-1; perhaps D is TRBD1 or TRBD2 (5 bases each). The CDR3 runs 13 residues. The germline V gene has CDR1 SQVTM and CDR2 ANQGSEA. CDR3 in amino acids: CSVGGLGTGELFF. CDR3 DNA: TGCAGCGTTGGGGGCCTGGGTACCGGGGAGCTGTTCTTC.

This clonotype was detected ten times or more. The V call is TRBV5-1, the J call TRBJ2-7; the D is unclear. Trimming took 4 bases from V and 0 from J, leaving 8 bases between them. The CDR3 is 13 residues long. Germline values: CDR1 SGHRS, CDR2 YFSETQ. CDR3 residues: CASSPSPSYEQYF. CDR3 nucleotide sequence: TGCGCCAGCAGCCCCTCTCCCTCCTACGAGCAGTACTTC.

This clonotype was picked up a small number of times. V usage is TRBV28 and J usage is TRBJ1-6; TRBD1 is a possible D gene (5 bases). The CDR3 length is 16 residues. V was shortened by 8 bases and J by 0 bases, with 14 bases between the two germline ends. Germline V gives CDR1 MDHEN, CDR2 SYDVKM. CDR3 amino acids: CASSPGGSSYNSPLHF. Written as DNA, the CDR3 is TGTGCCAGCTCCCCGGGGGGAAGCTCCTATAATTCACCCCTCCACTTT.

On this clonotype itself: Since a much larger clone is just one base distant, this may be a read error. This chain links TRBV3-1 with TRBJ2-1; D not resolved. Germline V gives CDR1 LGHDT, CDR2 YNNKEL (reference sequence). The CDR3 totals 14 residues. The germline V and J ends were trimmed by 1 base and 13 bases, with 17 bases remaining between them. The CDR3, as DNA: TGTGCCAGCAGCCAAGGGGTGTTGGAAGAGACCCAGTTCTTC. It encodes CASSQGVLEETQFF.

The chain links TRBV20-1 to TRBJ1-6; the match to TRBD1 covers 8 bases. The CDR3 has 13 residues. The germline V gene encodes CDR1 DFQATT and CDR2 SNEGSKA (reference sequence). Trimming cost V 6 bases and J 6 bases; bases outside gene matches: 4. The CDR3 DNA follows: TGCAGTGCATCGACAGGGGCTAATTCACCCCTCCACTTT. This gives the protein CSASTGANSPLHF.

The chain recombines TRBV5-6 with TRBJ2-1, with D possibly TRBD1 on 6 matching bases. The CDR3 is made up of 16 amino acids. With 1 base removed from V and 13 bases from J, the gap between germline ends came to 24 bases. Germline V gene lookup returns CDR1 SGHDT and CDR2 YYEEEE. CDR3 in DNA: TGTGCCAGCAGCTTGTTAGGCAGGGGTGCAGAAGAGACCCAGTTCTTC. It codes for CASSLLGRGAEETQFF.

In this sample, this clonotype turned up once. The rearrangement links TRBV6-6 to TRBJ2-1, with TRBD2 identical over 9 bases. CDR1 and CDR2 from the germline V gene are MNHNY and SVGAGI (reference sequence). After removal of 8 bases from V and 7 bases from J, the junction contained 9 bases not matched to a gene. The CDR3 extends over 14 amino acids. In nucleotides, the CDR3 is TGTGCCAGCGGTGAGCTAGCGGGACGGAATGAGCAGTTCTTC. This translates into CASGELAGRNEQFF.

This clonotype was detected a few times. This chain joins TRBV5-4 and TRBJ2-1; the match to TRBD2 covers 14 bases. This CDR3 spans 16 amino acids. Trimming at V came to 4 bases and at J to 9 bases, leaving 9 bases not matched to a gene. CDR1 is SGHNT, CDR2 YYREEE, per germline (reference sequence). The CDR3 DNA follows: TGTGCCAGCAGCGTTCCGGGACTAGCGGGAGCGGGTGAGCAGTTCTTC. Its protein is CASSVPGLAGAGEQFF. Based on the CDR3 plus reference TRBV5-4 and TRBJ2-1, the full variable domain is ETGVTQSPTHLIKTRGQQVTLRCSSQSGHNTVSWYQQALGQGPQFIFQYYREEENGRGNFPPRFSGLQFPNYSSELNVNALELDDSALYLCASSVPGLAGAGEQFFGPGTRLTVL.

J is TRBJ2-7 and V is TRBV14, with D possibly TRBD2 on 5 matching bases. Germline V gene lookup returns CDR1 SGHDN and CDR2 FVKESK. This CDR3 spans 16 amino acids. Between the trimmed V and J ends, which lost 5 bases and 1 base, there was a span of 18 bases. In DNA form, the CDR3 reads TGTGCCAGCAGCGCAGGACCCCCGGGATTATCCTACGAGCAGTACTTC. This encodes CASSAGPPGLSYEQYF.

This clonotype was found a few times. The V and J genes are TRBV6-6 and TRBJ2-3; D call uncertain. Germline V lookup: CDR1 MNHNY, CDR2 SVGAGI (reference sequence). Trimming took off 1 base at V and 0 bases at J, with 2 bases between the two ends. The CDR3 is made up of 13 amino acids. The CDR3 protein is CASSYFSTDTQYF. CDR3 coding DNA: TGTGCCAGCAGTTACTTTAGCACAGATACGCAGTATTTT.

The rearrangement joins TRBV6-6 to TRBJ2-1; 12 positions match TRBD2. The CDR3 consists of 17 residues. Germline CDR1 MNHNY, CDR2 SVGAGI (reference sequence). After removal of 6 bases from V and 8 bases from J, the junction contained 14 bases not matched to a gene. CDR3 in DNA: TGTGCCAGCAGCCAAACGGCTAGCGGGAGGGCGAGGGATGAGCAGTTCTTC. Its protein product is CASSQTASGRARDEQFF.

This clonotype has more than one count but fewer than ten. The chain couples TRBV10-3 to TRBJ2-6; no clear D. Trimming left V 2 bases short and J 0 bases short, with 5 bases between. This CDR3 contains 15 residues. Germline-derived CDR1 and CDR2 are ENHRY and SYGVKD. The CDR3 DNA reads TGTGCCATCAGTGAGGGGAACTCTGGGGCCAACGTCCTGACTTTC. Encoded protein: CAISEGNSGANVLTF.

The V and J genes are TRBV20-1 and TRBJ1-1; no reliable D call. The germline gives CDR1 DFQATT, CDR2 SNEGSKA (reference sequence). CDR3 length equals 15 residues. The V end was cut by 3 bases, the J end by 0 bases, with 14 bases between. CDR3 protein: CSASAIGLMNTEAFF. In nucleotides, the CDR3 is TGCAGTGCTAGTGCGATTGGCCTCATGAACACTGAAGCTTTCTTT.

The chain has TRBV24-1 and TRBJ2-3, with a possible D match to TRBD2 (5 bases). The CDR3 loop spans 15 amino acids. Germline V gene data show CDR1 as KGHDR and CDR2 as SFDVKD. V lost 7 bases and J lost 3, with 16 bases in between. The CDR3 loop reads CATSGRGARTDTQYF. The CDR3 DNA sequence: TGTGCCACCAGCGGACGGGGAGCCCGGACAGATACGCAGTATTTT.

The chain employs TRBV6-5 and TRBJ1-2; 10 positions agree with TRBD1. Germline CDR1 reads MNHEY; CDR2 reads SVGAGI. The CDR3 is 16 amino acids. With 3 bases clipped from V and 7 bases from J, the junction kept 11 bases outside the gene matches. This chain's CDR3 is CASSYGRTGGRSGYTF. The CDR3 DNA is TGTGCCAGCAGTTATGGACGGACAGGGGGAAGGAGTGGCTACACCTTC.

CDR3 protein: CASSVIGVPAYEQYF. The DNA for the CDR3 is TGTGCCAGCAGTGTGATAGGGGTACCCGCCTACGAGCAGTACTTC. J is TRBJ2-7 and V is TRBV27; tentative D call: TRBD1 (5 bases). Germline V gene data show CDR1 as MNHEY and CDR2 as SMNVEV (reference sequence). Trimming took off 5 bases at V and 2 bases at J, with 16 bases between the two ends. The CDR3 is 15 amino acids.

This clonotype was detected ten times or more. The J gene is TRBJ2-7, the V gene TRBV29-1; 7 nucleotides align to TRBD1. The J segment lost 6 bases and the V segment lost 3 bases, leaving 8 bases of the junction unmatched. CDR1 is SQVTM, CDR2 ANQGSEA, per germline. The CDR3 runs 13 residues. CDR3 bases: TGCAGCGTTGATAGGGAAGGGGGCGGCGAGCAGTACTTC. It encodes CSVDREGGGEQYF.

This chain uses TRBV29-1 with TRBJ2-7, with D perhaps matching TRBD2 (5 bases). This CDR3 contains 15 residues. CDR1 and CDR2 (germline): SQVTM, ANQGSEA. V gave up 0 bases and J gave up 2 bases, with 14 bases separating them. This chain's CDR3 is CSVEDRADHPYEQYF. CDR3 sequence (DNA): TGCAGCGTTGAAGACCGAGCGGACCATCCCTACGAGCAGTACTTC.